The 15 T cell receptor beta chains reported below all come from one sample, sequenced in a study of identical twins. TCRdb independently ran MiXCR on the 5' RACE reads; one entry per CDR3 protein. This sample yields 1.5 million to 2 million distinct CDR3 sequences, of which less than 35% are seen a single time; about 0.27% belongs to the top ten. What was sequenced was cord blood. The receptors originated from a newborn girl in good health.

This clonotype was picked up one time. Here the CDR3 omits its conserved ending phenylalanine or tryptophan, so a read error is the likely source. V gene TRBV4-1 combines with J gene TRBJ2-1; D is perhaps TRBD2 (5 bases). V was cut by 0 bases and J by 7 bases, with 19 bases left in between. Germline CDR1 and CDR2: MGHRA and YSYEKL. The CDR3 loop spans 17 amino acids. In DNA form, the CDR3 reads TGCGCCAGCAGCCAAGAGGTTAAGAGGGAGCAAGCGAATGAGCAGTTCGTC. Protein sequence: CASSQEVKREQANEQFV.

This chain's CDR3 is CASSPKQGYGYTF. In nucleotides, the CDR3 is TGTGCCAGCAGTCCCAAGCAGGGTTATGGCTACACCTTC. The J gene is TRBJ1-2, the V gene TRBV27, with D possibly being TRBD1 (5 bases). The germline V gene encodes CDR1 MNHEY and CDR2 SMNVEV (reference sequence). The V gene lost 5 bases and the J gene lost 5 bases, with 12 bases spanning the gap. CDR3 length: 13 amino acids.

The chain carries TRBV12-3 or TRBV12-4 and TRBJ1-1; the match to TRBD1 covers 7 bases. The V gene end was trimmed by 6 bases and the J gene end by 9 bases; junction bases not matched to a gene: 7. CDR3 length: 12 residues. In nucleotides, the CDR3 is TGTGCCAGCAGCCCGGACAGGACTAAAGCTTTCTTT. Residues: CASSPDRTKAFF.

This clonotype was counted only a few times. The chain has TRBV4-2 and TRBJ2-3; TRBD2 matches 13 bases. CDR1 and CDR2 from the germline V gene are LGHNA and YNFKEQ. V lost 1 base and J lost 7; bases outside the gene matches: 8. The CDR3 is made up of 17 amino acids. The CDR3 loop is CASSQVAGTSGAYTQYF. CDR3 bases: TGTGCCAGCAGCCAAGTGGCGGGGACTAGCGGGGCGTATACGCAGTATTTT.

The chain links TRBV7-2 to TRBJ2-4; D gene uncertain. Deletions cut 4 bases from V and 8 bases from J, with 15 bases between. Germline V gene sequence: CDR1 SGHTA, CDR2 FQGNSA. This CDR3 spans 14 amino acids. The CDR3: CASSSTMTTDIQYF. CDR3 nucleotides: TGTGCCAGCAGCTCGACAATGACAACCGACATTCAGTACTTC.

This clonotype was counted ten times or more. V is TRBV4-2 and J is TRBJ2-1; D ambiguous. Germline V gene data show CDR1 as LGHNA and CDR2 as YNFKEQ. The CDR3 loop spans 15 amino acids. V was cut by 1 base and J by 5 bases, with 12 bases left in between. The CDR3 DNA is TGTGCCAGCAGCCAAGGAGACTTCCAGGACAATGAGCAGTTCTTC. Amino acid sequence: CASSQGDFQDNEQFF.

CDR3 sequence (DNA): TGTGCCAGCAGCCCGGGTTTTGAGCAGTACTTC. Translation gives CASSPGFEQYF. V gene TRBV7-9 combines with J gene TRBJ2-5; the D is unclear. This CDR3 contains 11 residues. V was clipped by 5 bases and J by 11 bases, with 12 bases between them. The germline gives CDR1 SEHNR, CDR2 FQNEAQ (reference sequence). Full variable domain (missing parts from reference TRBV7-9 and TRBJ2-5): DTGVSQNPRHKITKRGQNVTFRCDPISEHNRLYWYRQTLGQGPEFLTYFQNEAQLEKSRLLSDRFSAERPKGSFSTLEIQRTEQGDSAMYLCASSPGFEQYFGPGTRLLVL.

This clonotype has just a few counts. The chain links TRBV5-1 to TRBJ1-4; D unclear. With 3 bases removed from V and 0 bases from J, the gap between germline ends came to 9 bases. Germline V gives CDR1 SGHRS, CDR2 YFSETQ. The CDR3 is 15 residues long. CDR3 coding DNA: TGCGCCAGCAGCTACAACAGTGCAACTAATGAAAAACTGTTTTTT. This gives the protein CASSYNSATNEKLFF.

The chain uses TRBV20-1 and TRBJ2-1; 9 bases fit TRBD2. Germline trimming cut 2 bases from V and 6 bases from J; bases unmatched to any gene: 8. CDR1 and CDR2 from the germline V gene are DFQATT and SNEGSKA (reference sequence). This CDR3 contains 15 residues. This CDR3 reads CSARNPGLAVNEQFF. CDR3 in DNA: TGCAGTGCTAGAAATCCGGGACTAGCTGTCAATGAGCAGTTCTTC.

This chain links TRBV2 with TRBJ2-7; 13 nucleotides match TRBD2. Germline lookup yields CDR1 SNHLY and CDR2 FYNNEI. This CDR3 is 15 amino acids long. The J segment lost 6 bases and the V segment lost 8 bases, leaving 10 bases of the junction unmatched. This CDR3 is CASRGLAGVSSEQYF. The CDR3 nucleotides read TGTGCCAGCCGCGGACTAGCGGGAGTCTCATCCGAGCAGTACTTC.

This sequence joins TRBV20-1 and TRBJ2-3, with a tentative D call TRBD2 (7 bases). The CDR3 runs to 14 residues. The germline V gene has CDR1 DFQATT and CDR2 SNEGSKA (reference sequence). V lost 5 bases and J lost 0, with 12 bases in between. The CDR3 DNA sequence: TGCAGTGCTCTTCGGGGGGCTAGCACAGATACGCAGTATTTT. Protein product: CSALRGASTDTQYF.

Points on this clonotype: One end of the junction is discordant with germline, which a read error may explain. This rearrangement joins TRBV16 to TRBJ2-4; D is unclear. The CDR3 spans 19 residues. CDR1 KGHSY and CDR2 FQNENV come from the germline V gene. The CDR3 DNA reads TGTGCCAGCAGCCAATTTTCCACCCCATTTGGCACCACCAACAACATTCAGTACTTC. Translating gives CASSQFSTPFGTTNNIQYF. Supplemented by reference TRBV16 and TRBJ2-4, the full variable domain reads GEEVAQTPKHLVRGEGQKAKLYCAPIKGHSYVFWYQQVLKNEFKFLISFQNENVFDETGMPKERFSAKCLPNSPCSLEIQATKLEDSAVYFCASSQFSTPFGTTNNIQYFGAGTRLSVL.

This clonotype turned up a few times. The genes are TRBV4-2 and TRBJ1-1; the D is unclear. Germline lookup yields CDR1 LGHNA and CDR2 YNFKEQ. V was pared by 0 bases and J by 3 bases, with 11 bases between. This CDR3 has 15 residues. The CDR3 nucleotides read TGTGCCAGCAGCCAAGATGAGACGGCTTACACTGAAGCTTTCTTT. Amino acid sequence: CASSQDETAYTEAFF.

The rearrangement uses TRBV18 and TRBJ2-1; D remains ambiguous. The V end was cut by 6 bases, the J end by 2 bases, with 11 bases between. There are 14 residues in the CDR3. Germline CDR1 is KGHSH and CDR2 is LQKENI. The CDR3: CASSPAKPYNEQFF. In DNA form, the CDR3 reads TGTGCCAGCTCCCCGGCGAAGCCCTACAATGAGCAGTTCTTC.

The V call is TRBV7-9, the J call TRBJ2-7; D remains unclear. This CDR3 comprises 15 residues. Trimming removed 0 bases from V and 0 bases from J, with 9 bases in between. Per the germline V gene, CDR1 is SEHNR and CDR2 is FQNEAQ (reference sequence). Here the CDR3 reads CASSLAQEISYEQYF. CDR3 DNA sequence: TGTGCCAGCAGCTTAGCCCAGGAAATCTCCTACGAGCAGTACTTC.